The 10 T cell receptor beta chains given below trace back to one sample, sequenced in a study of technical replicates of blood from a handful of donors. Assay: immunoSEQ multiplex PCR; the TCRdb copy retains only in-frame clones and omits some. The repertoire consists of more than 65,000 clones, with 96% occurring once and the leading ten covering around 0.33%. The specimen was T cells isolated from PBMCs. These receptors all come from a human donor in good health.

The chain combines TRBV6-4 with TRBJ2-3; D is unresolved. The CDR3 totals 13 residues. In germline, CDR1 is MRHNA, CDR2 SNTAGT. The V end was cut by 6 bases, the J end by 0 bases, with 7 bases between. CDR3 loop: CASRPTSTDTQYF. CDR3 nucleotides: TGTGCCAGCAGACCTACTAGCACAGATACGCAGTATTTT.

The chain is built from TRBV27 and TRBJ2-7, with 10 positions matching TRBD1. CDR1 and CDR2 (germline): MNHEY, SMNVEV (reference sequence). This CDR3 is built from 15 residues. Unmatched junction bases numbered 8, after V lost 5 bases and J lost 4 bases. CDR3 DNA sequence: TGTGCCAGCAGTAAGACAGGGGGCCTAAGGTACGAGCAGTACTTC. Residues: CASSKTGGLRYEQYF.

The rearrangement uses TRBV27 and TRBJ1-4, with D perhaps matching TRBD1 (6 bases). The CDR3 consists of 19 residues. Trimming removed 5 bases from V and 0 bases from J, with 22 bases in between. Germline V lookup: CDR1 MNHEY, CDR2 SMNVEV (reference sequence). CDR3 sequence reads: CASSPKQGSLLSTNEKLFF. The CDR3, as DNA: TGTGCCAGCAGTCCAAAACAGGGATCCCTCTTATCAACTAATGAAAAACTGTTTTTT.

The CDR3 sequence: CASTGTGLYEQYF. The CDR3 bases are TGTGCCAGCACTGGGACAGGGCTCTACGAGCAGTACTTC. V and J are TRBV28 and TRBJ2-7; TRBD1 matches 9 bases. The CDR3 has 13 amino acids. Germline CDR1 MDHEN, CDR2 SYDVKM. With 7 bases clipped from V and 3 bases from J, the junction kept 4 bases outside the gene matches.

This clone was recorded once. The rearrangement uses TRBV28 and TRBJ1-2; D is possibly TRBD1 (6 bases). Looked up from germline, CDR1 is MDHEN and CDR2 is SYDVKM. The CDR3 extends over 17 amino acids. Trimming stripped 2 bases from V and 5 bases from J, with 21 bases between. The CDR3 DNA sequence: TGTGCCAGCAGTTTACCGCGAGGTGGGGGCGCAGGGTATGGCTACACCTTC. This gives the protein CASSLPRGGGAGYGYTF.

CDR3 protein: CASRGTGGGRTEAFF. CDR3 nucleotides: TGTGCCAGCAGGGGGACAGGGGGCGGAAGGACTGAAGCTTTCTTT. The rearrangement uses TRBV28 and TRBJ1-1; 12 bases match TRBD1. Unmatched junction bases numbered 7, after V lost 6 bases and J lost 5 bases. The germline gives CDR1 MDHEN, CDR2 SYDVKM. There are 15 residues in the CDR3.

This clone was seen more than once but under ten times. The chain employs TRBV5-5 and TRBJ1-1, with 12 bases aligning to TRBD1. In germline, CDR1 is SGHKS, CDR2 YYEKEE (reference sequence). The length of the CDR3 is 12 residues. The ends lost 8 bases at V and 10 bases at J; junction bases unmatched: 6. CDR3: CAREGQGASAFF. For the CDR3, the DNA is TGTGCCAGAGAGGGACAGGGGGCGTCAGCTTTCTTT.

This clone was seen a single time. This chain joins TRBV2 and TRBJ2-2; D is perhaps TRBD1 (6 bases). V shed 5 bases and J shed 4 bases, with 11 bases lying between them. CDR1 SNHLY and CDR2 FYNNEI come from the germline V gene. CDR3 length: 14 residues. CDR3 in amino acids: CASSLRGFTGELFF. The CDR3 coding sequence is TGTGCCAGCAGTCTCAGGGGCTTCACCGGGGAGCTGTTTTTT.

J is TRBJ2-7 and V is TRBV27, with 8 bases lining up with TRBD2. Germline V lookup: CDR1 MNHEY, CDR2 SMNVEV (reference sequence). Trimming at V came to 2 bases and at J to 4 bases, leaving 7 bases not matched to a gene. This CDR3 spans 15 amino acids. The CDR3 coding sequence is TGTGCCAGCAGTTTAAGGAGCGGGAGTGTTTACGAGCAGTACTTC. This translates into CASSLRSGSVYEQYF.

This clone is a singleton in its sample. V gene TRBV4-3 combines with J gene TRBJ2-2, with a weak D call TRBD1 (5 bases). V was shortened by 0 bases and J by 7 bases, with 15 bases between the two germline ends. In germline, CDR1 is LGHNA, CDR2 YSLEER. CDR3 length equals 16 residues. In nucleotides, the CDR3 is TGCGCCAGCAGCCAAGATCTGCAGGGTGAAGACGGGGAGCTGTTTTTT. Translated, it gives CASSQDLQGEDGELFF.